The 12 T cell receptor beta chains in this list originate from one sample, sequenced in a study of T cell repertoires in cytomegalovirus infection. Each CDR3 protein gets one entry after TCRdb re-called the reads with MiXCR. The profile shows 450,000 to 600,000 distinct CDR3 sequences, 11% of them singletons. Material: PBMCs. The receptors come from a human donor in good health (CMV status not recorded). Some clones in this sample may be carry-over from other donors' samples.

This clonotype was observed at least ten times. The gene calls are TRBV7-2 and TRBJ2-1; D unclear. Germline lookup yields CDR1 SGHTA and CDR2 FQGNSA. The ends were cut back, 5 bases at V and 12 bases at J, with 11 bases in the middle. CDR3 length: 11 residues. CDR3 amino acids: CASSAARGQFF. CDR3 sequence (DNA): TGTGCCAGCAGCGCCGCCCGCGGGCAGTTCTTC. The full variable domain, completed using reference TRBV7-2 and TRBJ2-1, is GAGVSQSPSNKVTEKGKDVELRCDPISGHTALYWYRQSLGQGLEFLIYFQGNSAPDKSGLPSDRFSAERTGGSVSTLTIQRTQQEDSAVYLCASSAARGQFFGPGTRLTVL.

A few counts support this clonotype. The V gene is TRBV18, the J gene TRBJ1-5; D may be TRBD1 (6 bases). Trimming removed 4 bases at V and 8 bases at J, with 21 bases between. The CDR3 is 16 residues long. Germline V gives CDR1 KGHSH, CDR2 LQKENI. CDR3 bases: TGTGCCAGCTCACTGGCTGGGGGGGCCCCACCAGAGCCCCAGCATTTT. Its protein product is CASSLAGGAPPEPQHF.

V gene TRBV24-1 combines with J gene TRBJ2-2; 9 nucleotides align to TRBD1. The CDR3 is made up of 17 amino acids. CDR1 is KGHDR and CDR2 is SFDVKD in the germline V gene. J was trimmed by 4 bases and V by 5 bases; bases with no gene match: 10. CDR3 protein: CATSGTTGTGFTGELFF. The DNA for the CDR3 is TGTGCCACCAGTGGTACTACCGGGACAGGGTTCACCGGGGAGCTGTTTTTT.

This clonotype was recorded at least ten times. DNA for the CDR3: TGTGCCAGCAACCGGGACAGGGGATACACCGGGGAGCTGTTTTTT. The encoded protein is CASNRDRGYTGELFF. This chain connects TRBV19 to TRBJ2-2; the match to TRBD1 covers 10 bases. Per the germline V gene, CDR1 is LNHDA and CDR2 is SQIVND (reference sequence). V lost 9 bases, J lost 3 bases, and 7 bases stayed unmatched. The CDR3 has 15 residues.

This clonotype came up many times. V and J are TRBV6-9 and TRBJ2-7, with D tentatively TRBD1 (7 bases). The CDR3 is made up of 12 amino acids. Per the germline V gene, CDR1 is MNHGY and CDR2 is SVAAGI. The CDR3 sequence is CAHGGTAYEQYF. In nucleotides, the CDR3 is TGTGCTCATGGCGGGACAGCGTACGAGCAGTACTTC.

This clonotype has only a few counts. The rearrangement uses TRBV20-1 and TRBJ1-2, with D perhaps TRBD1 (5 bases). Germline lookup yields CDR1 DFQATT and CDR2 SNEGSKA (reference sequence). The CDR3 has 13 residues. V was clipped by 6 bases and J by 0 bases, with 11 bases between them. The CDR3 protein is CSAPMTANYGYTF. CDR3 bases: TGCAGTGCCCCAATGACAGCTAACTATGGCTACACCTTC.

The chain employs TRBV7-9 and TRBJ2-1; 8 bases fit TRBD2. Per the germline V gene, CDR1 is SEHNR and CDR2 is FQNEAQ (reference sequence). The ends lost 1 base at V and 7 bases at J; junction bases unmatched: 6. The CDR3 totals 15 residues. CDR3 nucleotides: TGTGCCAGCAGCTTAGTCCCGGGACTAGGGAATGAGCAGTTCTTC. Encoded protein: CASSLVPGLGNEQFF.

This clonotype appeared many times. The chain combines TRBV5-5 with TRBJ2-1; D is perhaps TRBD2 (5 bases). This CDR3 region has 15 residues. Looked up from germline, CDR1 is SGHKS and CDR2 is YYEKEE (reference sequence). Between the trimmed V and J ends, which lost 4 bases and 0 bases, there was a span of 11 bases. CDR3 nucleotide sequence: TGTGCCAGCAGCCCCTCAAGCGGCTCCTACAATGAGCAGTTCTTC. Protein product: CASSPSSGSYNEQFF.

This clonotype showed up many times. V and J are TRBV28 and TRBJ2-4, with D perhaps TRBD1 (6 bases). Trimming removed 6 bases from V and 5 bases from J, with 8 bases in between. The CDR3 sequence is 12 residues long. Germline V lookup: CDR1 MDHEN, CDR2 SYDVKM. The CDR3 DNA reads TGTGCCAGCAGAGGGGGAGAAAACATTCAGTACTTC. Its translation: CASRGGENIQYF.

The gene calls are TRBV5-4 and TRBJ2-1; 7 nucleotides match TRBD2. V lost 4 bases and J lost 7; bases outside the gene matches: 2. Germline values: CDR1 SGHNT, CDR2 YYREEE (reference sequence). The CDR3 spans 12 residues. CDR3 nucleotides: TGTGCCAGCAGCAGGGAGGGGAATGAGCAGTTCTTC. It encodes CASSREGNEQFF.

This clonotype was seen ten or more times. The V call is TRBV11-2, the J call TRBJ1-5; the match to TRBD1 covers 8 bases. Germline CDR1 SGHAT, CDR2 FQNNGV. With 0 bases clipped from V and 0 bases from J, the junction kept 1 base outside the gene matches. The CDR3 is 16 amino acids. The CDR3 is CASSLEGQDSNQPQHF. The CDR3 coding sequence is TGTGCCAGCAGCTTAGAGGGACAGGATAGCAATCAGCCCCAGCATTTT.

This clonotype showed up many times. The chain is built from TRBV7-3 and TRBJ2-3; 9 positions match TRBD1. With V trimmed by 5 bases and J by 6 bases, 9 bases remained unmatched. The CDR3 totals 15 residues. The germline gives CDR1 SGHTA, CDR2 FQGTGA. CDR3 DNA: TGTGCCAGCAGCCCTGACAGGGGGGAATATGATACGCAGTATTTT. Translation gives CASSPDRGEYDTQYF.